This TCR beta chain was retrieved from a study of molecular identifiers for immune sequencing clone quantification. Germline V gene lookup returns CDR1 SGHKS and CDR2 YYEKEE (reference sequence). This CDR3 comprises 18 residues. MiXCR, run by TCRdb on the PCR reads, gives a single entry per CDR3 protein. Among approximately 670,000 distinct CDR3 sequences listed, just under 20% were seen once. This clonotype was counted many times. The sequence derives from a human donor in good health. Some libraries in this study had Jurkat cell RNA spiked in. The rearrangement uses TRBV5-5 and TRBJ2-5; 10 nucleotides line up with TRBD2. The sequencing input was naive CD8+ T cells from blood, with Jurkat cell RNA spiked in. Indicated subset: FACS-sorted CD8+CD4-CCR7+CD45RA+ naive T cells. CDR3 residues: CTAGGGGGKRGDQETQYF. As DNA, the CDR3 is TGTACAGCGGGGGGGGGCGGTGGCAAACGAGGCGACCAAGAGACCCAGTACTTC.